This T cell receptor beta chain was documented in a study of blood T cells in healthy people across ages. Comment on this clonotype: Its antigen is unknown.

PCR was performed a second time for roughly 6 to 12 cycles using a sample-barcoded 5' primer and a J-beta primer mix. Template switching added a 12-random-nucleotide identifier to every cDNA molecule. There were at least 2.5 million CDR3-containing paired-end reads obtained from each sample. TCRdb reprocessed the 5' RACE reads with MiXCR, giving one entry per CDR3 protein. The profile covers 1.5 million or so distinct CDR3 sequences, with approximately 43% appearing a single time and less than 5% taken by the ten largest. V was trimmed by 4 bases and J by 1 base, leaving 16 bases between them. The CDR3 covers 16 residues. From germline, CDR1 is MNHEY and CDR2 SMNVEV (reference sequence). Study results and limitations: The study lacked donor CMV status, which possibly confounded expanded clonotype changes.

The material sequenced was blood. The clonotype was recovered from a woman aged 18-30 years in good health. The gene calls are TRBV27 and TRBJ1-2; TRBD1 might be the D (5 bases). The CDR3 DNA reads TGTGCCAGCAGTTACACCGGGGCGGCCGGTAACTATGGCTACACCTTC. Translation: CASSYTGAAGNYGYTF.